The 16 T cell receptor beta chains below come from one sample, sequenced in a study of T cells in Graves' hyperthyroidism and ophthalmopathy. Using RNA transcripts as the source, TCR beta CDR3 regions were amplified. Initially, a first-round RT-PCR of the TCR CDR3 employed the HTBI primer set. TCRdb recomputed calls from the multiplex PCR reads with MiXCR, one row per CDR3 protein. The sample lists hundreds of thousands of distinct CDR3 sequences; 46% were seen once. Material: peripheral blood or thyroid tissue (not recorded which). The origin of the receptors is a young woman with Graves' hyperthyroidism.

Points on this clonotype: The junction departs from the called germline gene at one end, perhaps through a read error. The chain combines TRBV19 with TRBJ1-3; D might be TRBD1 (6 bases). Germline loops: CDR1 LNHDA, CDR2 SQIVND (reference sequence). The length of the CDR3 is 13 residues. The DNA of the CDR3 is TGTGCCAGTAGAATAGGGGGTGGAAACACCATATATTTT. Amino acid sequence: CASRIGGGNTIYF.

In regard to this clonotype: A much larger clone sits a single nucleotide away, making a read error possible. V gene TRBV7-2 combines with J gene TRBJ2-6; no clear D. The germline CDR1 and CDR2 sequences are SGHTA and FQGNSA. Between the trimmed V and J ends, which lost 1 base and 2 bases, there was a span of 6 bases. CDR3 size: 15 residues. CDR3 amino acids: CASSLESAGANVLTF. CDR3 DNA sequence: TGTGCCAGCAGCTTAGAGTCCGCTGGGGCCAACGTCCTGACTTTC.

This rearrangement joins TRBV25-1 to TRBJ2-7, with 11 bases aligning to TRBD2. V trimming: 6 bases; J trimming: 2 bases; junction bases outside the gene matches: 9. Germline V CDR1 and CDR2: MGHDK, SYGVNS. The CDR3 contains 16 residues. As DNA, the CDR3 is TGTGCCAGCAGACACCCGACTAGCGGGGATCCCTACGAGCAGTACTTC. It translates to CASRHPTSGDPYEQYF.

This clonotype was observed a handful of times. The genes are TRBV9 and TRBJ1-1; D might be TRBD1 (6 bases). CDR1 is SGDLS and CDR2 is YYNGEE in the germline V gene. Trimming removed 4 bases at V and 0 bases at J, with 13 bases between. CDR3 length equals 15 residues. The CDR3, as DNA: TGTGCCAGCAGCCCGAGGACAGTAATGAACACTGAAGCTTTCTTT. As protein: CASSPRTVMNTEAFF.

Only one count was recorded for this clonotype. V gene TRBV7-9 combines with J gene TRBJ2-5; 7 nucleotides match TRBD1. The germline V gene has CDR1 SEHNR and CDR2 FQNEAQ (reference sequence). The V segment lost 3 bases and the J segment 7 bases; nucleotides outside the gene matches: 5. The CDR3 runs to 13 residues. DNA for the CDR3: TGTGCCAGCAGCTTCACAGGGGAAGGGACCCAGTACTTC. It encodes CASSFTGEGTQYF.

This clonotype occurred a few times. This chain connects TRBV24-1 to TRBJ1-5; 10 bases match TRBD1. The CDR3 is made up of 15 amino acids. Germline CDR1 is KGHDR and CDR2 is SFDVKD. Trimming removed 4 bases from V and 4 bases from J; junction bases left unmatched: 3. The CDR3 here is CATSDSGQGNQPQHF. The CDR3 region has the DNA TGTGCCACCAGTGACTCGGGACAGGGGAATCAGCCCCAGCATTTT.

In DNA form, the CDR3 reads TGCAGCGTTGGACAGTCCAACACCATATATTTT. Translating gives CSVGQSNTIYF. V and J are TRBV29-1 and TRBJ1-3; D might be TRBD1 (5 bases). V gave up 4 bases and J gave up 7 bases, with 8 bases separating them. The CDR3 totals 11 residues. CDR1 and CDR2 from the germline V gene are SQVTM and ANQGSEA.

The gene calls are TRBV20-1 and TRBJ1-2; D may be TRBD1 (6 bases). In germline, CDR1 is DFQATT, CDR2 SNEGSKA (reference sequence). V dropped 5 bases and J dropped 8 bases, with 21 bases sitting between them. CDR3 length: 14 amino acids. The CDR3 DNA follows: TGCAGTGCTTCGAGCAGGGGAGGGGTAGACGGCTACACCTTC. Its protein product is CSASSRGGVDGYTF.

V gene TRBV10-3 combines with J gene TRBJ1-2; D is uncertain. V dropped 6 bases and J dropped 6 bases, with 17 bases sitting between them. Germline loops: CDR1 ENHRY, CDR2 SYGVKD. This CDR3 comprises 14 residues. Here the CDR3 reads CAISAPTRSHGYTF. CDR3 DNA sequence: TGTGCCATCAGCGCCCCTACCAGGTCCCATGGCTACACCTTC.

This clonotype has at least ten counts. J is TRBJ1-2 and V is TRBV15; 8 positions match TRBD1. Germline V gene lookup returns CDR1 LNHNV and CDR2 YYDKDF (reference sequence). V trimming: 1 base; J trimming: 6 bases; junction bases outside the gene matches: 7. The CDR3 covers 15 residues. CDR3 bases: TGTGCCACCAGCAGAGTAGTGCAGGGGGCAGATGGCTACACCTTC. Protein: CATSRVVQGADGYTF. The complete variable domain, with remaining parts taken from reference TRBV15 and TRBJ1-2, reads DAMVIQNPRYQVTQFGKPVTLSCSQTLNHNVMYWYQQKSSQAPKLLFHYYDKDFNNEADTPDNFQSRRPNTSFCFLDIRSPGLGDTAMYLCATSRVVQGADGYTFGSGTRLTVV.

Remarks on this clonotype: Because the CDR3 is missing its conserved closing phenylalanine or tryptophan, this is likely a read error. This chain uses TRBV20-1 with TRBJ2-5; D gene uncertain. This CDR3 region has 8 residues. V lost 0 bases to trimming and J lost 11 bases, with 1 base between them. Germline loops: CDR1 DFQATT, CDR2 SNEGSKA (reference sequence). The CDR3 here is CSARDQYI. The CDR3 DNA sequence: TGCAGTGCTAGAGATCAGTACATC.

The CDR3 loop reads CASSEPLGTSGSFYEQYF. The DNA of the CDR3 is TGTGCCAGCAGTGAACCTTTAGGGACTAGCGGGAGTTTCTACGAGCAGTACTTC. V usage is TRBV2 and J usage is TRBJ2-7; 14 nucleotides match TRBD2. The CDR3 contains 18 residues. After removal of 2 bases from V and 3 bases from J, the junction contained 9 bases not matched to a gene. Per germline, CDR1 SNHLY and CDR2 FYNNEI.

The table lists this clonotype with many counts. The chain has TRBV20-1 and TRBJ1-6, with D possibly TRBD1 on 6 matching bases. The length of the CDR3 is 15 residues. The V gene lost 0 bases and the J gene lost 9 bases, with 15 bases spanning the gap. Germline-derived CDR1 and CDR2 are DFQATT and SNEGSKA (reference sequence). This chain's CDR3 is CSARDPRDIGSPLHF. CDR3 nucleotides: TGCAGTGCTAGAGACCCCCGGGACATTGGTTCACCCCTCCACTTT.

This clonotype was counted only a few times. This may stem from a read error, because a much larger clone lies one nucleotide away. The CDR3 sequence is CASSEGGPGANVLTF. The CDR3 nucleotides are TGTGCCAGCAGTGAAGGGGGCCCTGGGGCCAACGTCCTGACTTTC. This chain joins TRBV7-3 and TRBJ2-6, with 7 bases aligning to TRBD1. Germline V gene lookup returns CDR1 SGHTA and CDR2 FQGTGA. The CDR3 sequence is 15 residues long. V gave up 6 bases and J gave up 2 bases; unmatched junction bases: 4.

V is TRBV7-2 and J is TRBJ2-5; D possibly corresponds to TRBD2 (6 bases). The DNA matches TRBJ2-7 better at its end, which makes the J call doubtful. The CDR3 has 14 amino acids. Germline V gene lookup returns CDR1 SGHTA and CDR2 FQGNSA. CDR3 in DNA: TGTGCCAGCAGCTTAGTAGTTTGGGGGGACGAGCAGTACTTC. This codes for CASSLVVWGDEQYF.

There are many counts of this clonotype. The chain recombines TRBV7-3 with TRBJ2-5; no reliable D call. Trimming removed 5 bases from V and 2 bases from J, with 15 bases in between. Per germline, CDR1 SGHTA and CDR2 FQGTGA. The CDR3 totals 15 residues. DNA of the CDR3: TGTGCCAGCAGCAGAGAAGCGAACTTTCAAGAGACCCAGTACTTC. This gives the protein CASSREANFQETQYF. The entire variable domain, with the rest obtained from reference TRBV7-3 and TRBJ2-5, is as follows: GAGVSQTPSNKVTEKGKYVELRCDPISGHTALYWYRQSLGQGPEFLIYFQGTGAADDSGLPNDRFFAVRPEGSVSTLKIQRTERGDSAVYLCASSREANFQETQYFGPGTRLLVL.